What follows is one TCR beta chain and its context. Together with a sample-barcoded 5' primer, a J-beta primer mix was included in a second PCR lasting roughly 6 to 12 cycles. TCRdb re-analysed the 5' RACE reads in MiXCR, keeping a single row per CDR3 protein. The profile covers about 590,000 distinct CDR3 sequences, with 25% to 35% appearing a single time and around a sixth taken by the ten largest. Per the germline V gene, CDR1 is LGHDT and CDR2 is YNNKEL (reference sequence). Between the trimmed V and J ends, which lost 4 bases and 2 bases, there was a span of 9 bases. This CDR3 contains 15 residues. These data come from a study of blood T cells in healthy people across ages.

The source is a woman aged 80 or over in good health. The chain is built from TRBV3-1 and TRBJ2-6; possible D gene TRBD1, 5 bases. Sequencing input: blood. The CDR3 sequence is CASSRKGAGANVLTF. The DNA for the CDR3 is TGTGCCAGCAGCCGTAAAGGGGCTGGGGCCAACGTCCTGACTTTC.